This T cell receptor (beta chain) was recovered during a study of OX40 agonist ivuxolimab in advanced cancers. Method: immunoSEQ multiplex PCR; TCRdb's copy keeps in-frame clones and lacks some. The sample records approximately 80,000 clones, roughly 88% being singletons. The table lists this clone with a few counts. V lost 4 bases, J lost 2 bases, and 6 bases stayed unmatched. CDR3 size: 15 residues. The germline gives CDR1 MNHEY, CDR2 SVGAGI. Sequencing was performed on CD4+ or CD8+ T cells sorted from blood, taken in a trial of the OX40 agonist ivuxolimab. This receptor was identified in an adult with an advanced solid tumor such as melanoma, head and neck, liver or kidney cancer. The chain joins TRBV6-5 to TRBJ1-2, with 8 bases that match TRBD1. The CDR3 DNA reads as TGTGCCAGCAGTTTAGCCAGGGGGCAAAACTATGGCTACACCTTC. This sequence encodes CASSLARGQNYGYTF.